A selection of T cell receptor beta chains follows, all from one sample in a study of blood T cell repertoires in COVID-19. Sequencing was performed with immunoSEQ multiplex PCR; in TCRdb, only in-frame clones are kept and a portion is missing. The top ten hold approximately 0.89% of the sample, which has roughly 230,000 clones, approximately 84% seen once. Sequencing input: peripheral blood. The origin of the receptors is a man aged 35-49 years with acute or convalescent COVID-19. Both conserved end residues are trimmed from each CDR3. D genes are given only for firm matches.

j_gene: TRBJ1-1; d_gene: -; v_gene: TRBV5-4; CDR3aa: ASSSPRVGNTEAF
j_gene: TRBJ2-1; d_gene: TRBD1; v_gene: TRBV29-1; CDR3aa: SVERGTGRNEQF
j_gene: TRBJ2-2; d_gene: -; v_gene: TRBV19; CDR3aa: ASNELYTGELF
j_gene: TRBJ2-7; d_gene: TRBD1; v_gene: TRBV7-3; CDR3aa: ASSLSAGTDYEQY
j_gene: TRBJ1-1; d_gene: -; v_gene: TRBV30; CDR3aa: AWSANRQNTEAF
j_gene: TRBJ1-1; d_gene: -; v_gene: TRBV7-9; CDR3aa: ASSLDRNTEAF
j_gene: TRBJ2-7; d_gene: -; v_gene: TRBV11-2; CDR3aa: ASSRESLYEQY
j_gene: TRBJ1-4; d_gene: -; v_gene: TRBV2; CDR3aa: ASSEWGGSTNEKLF
j_gene: TRBJ1-1; d_gene: -; v_gene: TRBV21-1; CDR3aa: ASSMTGVS
j_gene: TRBJ1-2; d_gene: -; v_gene: TRBV28; CDR3aa: ASRPGGDARSYGYT
j_gene: TRBJ1-4; d_gene: -; v_gene: TRBV5-6; CDR3aa: ASSLTLTHNSEKLF
j_gene: TRBJ2-1; d_gene: TRBD2; v_gene: TRBV6-2/TRBV6-3; CDR3aa: ASSQTSGGAKEQF
j_gene: TRBJ1-6; d_gene: -; v_gene: TRBV20-1; CDR3aa: SASNPQNSPLH
j_gene: TRBJ2-3; d_gene: -; v_gene: TRBV9; CDR3aa: ASTGGPGDTQY
j_gene: TRBJ1-1; d_gene: -; v_gene: TRBV12-3/TRBV12-4; CDR3aa: ASSPAGGEAF
j_gene: TRBJ1-2; d_gene: TRBD1; v_gene: TRBV19; CDR3aa: ASSPRDSEGYT
j_gene: TRBJ1-1; d_gene: -; v_gene: TRBV25-1; CDR3aa: ASSWTGMNTEAF
j_gene: TRBJ2-2; d_gene: -; v_gene: TRBV6-6; CDR3aa: ASSYSGLSTGELF
j_gene: TRBJ1-3; d_gene: -; v_gene: TRBV5-6; CDR3aa: ASSPTGGNTIY
j_gene: TRBJ1-1; d_gene: -; v_gene: TRBV27; CDR3aa: ASSLTVDTEAF
j_gene: TRBJ1-3; d_gene: -; v_gene: TRBV27; CDR3aa: EHTTWCGNTIY
j_gene: TRBJ1-2; d_gene: -; v_gene: TRBV19; CDR3aa: ASKEAERYGYT
j_gene: TRBJ1-1; d_gene: TRBD1; v_gene: TRBV27; CDR3aa: ASRPGQLNTEAF
j_gene: TRBJ2-1; d_gene: TRBD2; v_gene: TRBV2; CDR3aa: ASGTSGGADEQF
j_gene: TRBJ1-2; d_gene: -; v_gene: TRBV6-5; CDR3aa: ASSLPGGVGGYT